This T cell receptor beta chain is from a study of T cells in Graves' hyperthyroidism and ophthalmopathy (dated by TCRdb to the late 2010s). About the full investigation: Peripheral blood was collected at initial diagnosis, before any treatment. For training and testing, the roughly 97 patients in the discovery cohort were randomly divided in a 7:3 ratio. Prospective prediction of ophthalmopathy was tested in an independent validation cohort consisting of fewer than 20 hyperthyroidism patients and 15 or so patients who later progressed to ophthalmopathy. TCR V-J signatures able to tell the groups apart were searched for in a discovery cohort of approximately 95 patients, of whom fewer than 45 had Graves' ophthalmopathy and around 56 had stable Graves' hyperthyroidism. In several Graves' hyperthyroidism patients, the study also compared T-cell repertoires from thyroid tissue with T-cell repertoires from blood. According to the paper, TCR Vbeta CDR3 sequencing was carried out on around 140 peripheral blood samples, which came from more than 40 ophthalmopathy, some 73 hyperthyroidism and about 17 progressor patients. After blood sampling, hyperthyroidism patients were treated with methimazole at a starting dose of 30 mg daily, and ophthalmopathy patients were treated with high-dose intravenous methylprednisolone.

The CDR3, from cysteine to phenylalanine, totals 14 residues. The retained sequence is limited to the CDR3, 42 bases, with the frame set at the first base. The germline V gene (reference sequence) sets CDR1 to MNHEY and CDR2 to SMNVEV. Trimming removed 2 bases from V and 4 bases from J, leaving 10 bases between the germline ends. Graves' hyperthyroidism was defined as stable when no progression to ophthalmopathy occurred over 18 months of follow-up. Hyperthyroidism patients were newly diagnosed, had a disease duration of under 2 months, and were aged 18 to 65 years. Any patient with an uncontrolled infection, another autoimmune disease, pregnancy or lactation was excluded. Diagnoses were based on clinical symptoms, serum thyroxine and TRAb, thyroid ultrasound and orbital computed tomography. Ficoll-Paque density gradient centrifugation was used to isolate PBMCs from about 9 ml of fresh peripheral blood. Total RNA was extracted with Trizol reagent, and quality was checked on an Agilent 2100 Bioanalyzer.

Amplification of TCR beta CDR3 regions was carried out from RNA transcripts. The TCR CDR3 was subjected to a first round of RT-PCR using the HTBI primer set and the Qiagen OneStep RT-PCR kit. Libraries were constructed in a second round of multiplex PCR, after which size selection and purification were carried out. Sequencing of the libraries was done on an Illumina HiSeq2000 using paired-end 100 bp reads. Concerning the study's data processing: SOAPnuke was used to process the raw data, removing reads that contained adapters or uncalled bases, had a mean Phred below 15, or lacked an exact match to the constant primer or identifier. High-quality paired reads were merged with COPE v1.2.5, and unique nucleotide sequences were defined as clonotypes. MiTCR v1.1 was used to align the clonotypes against IMGT TRBV, TRBD and TRBJ reference segments. Analysis was restricted to V-J combinations with a frequency above 0.0001, which covered roughly 99% of repertoires. A TCS score was defined as the ratio of F50 (clonal expansion) to E x V (chaos), with BLOSUM62-based TCRdist applied between CDR3 peptides within each V-J. Welch's t-statistics and random forest reduced approximately 520 V-J features to 10 to 15, which were used in a naive Bayes classifier (R e1071). TCRdb reworked the public reads: Q25 trimming with fastp, MiXCR clone assembly, productive beta chains retained. Each CDR3 protein gets just one entry, which takes the most common genes and DNA from the rows behind it. In this record, the V and J calls reflect TCRdb's handling and not the investigators' own analysis. The sample table shows a few hundred thousand distinct CDR3 sequences, and 15% to 19% are seen once. Of the sample, under 8% falls within the top ten clones.

Findings and caveats that apply to the study as a whole: Ophthalmopathy was separated from stable hyperthyroidism by a 13 V-J signature model, with over 85% sensitivity and approximately 81% specificity obtained in cross-validation and 80%/75% obtained in testing. Sample size was not statistically predetermined, and blinding of investigators to group allocation was not performed. Blood samples also contained most of the expanded thyroid clonotypes (frequency above 0.001), which suggests that blood repertoires may reflect thyroid immune responses. In validation, the model predicted progression to ophthalmopathy a median of roughly 6.1 months before onset, with approximately 71% sensitivity and 72.22% specificity.

The table lists this clonotype with many counts. Its binding antigen is unknown. No qualities accompany the bases; no much larger clone lies one base away. This TCR came from a woman aged 25 to 39 with Graves' hyperthyroidism. The source material was blood. The sequence links TRBV27 to TRBJ2-3, and TRBD1 may be the D gene, going by 6 matching bases. The DNA sequence follows: TGTGCCAGCAGTTTAGGGCAGGGGCCAGATACGCAGTATTTT. This gives the protein CASSLGQGPDTQYF.